The 22 T cell receptor beta chains below come from one sample, sequenced in a study of CD8+CD57+ T cells in acquired aplastic anemia (dated by TCRdb to the late 2010s). The reads were generated on an Illumina HiSeq 2000. Genomic DNA served as template for TCR beta VDJ combination and CDR3 sequence profiling. Using fastp trimming at Q25 and MiXCR clonotype assembly, TCRdb reanalyzed the public sequencing data and kept in-frame beta chains. One record per CDR3 amino acid sequence lists the most common genes and DNA. The sample has some 200,000 distinct CDR3 sequences on record, 34% of them singletons. 1.1% of the sample is taken by the ten largest. The specimen sequenced was sorted CD4+, CD8+, or CD8+CD57+ T cells (not recorded which) from PBMCs. The receptors were gathered from a human donor in good health, serving as a control.

The J gene is TRBJ2-1, the V gene TRBV20-1; D is uncertain. V was trimmed by 7 bases and J by 8 bases, leaving 15 bases between them. Germline V lookup: CDR1 DFQATT, CDR2 SNEGSKA (reference sequence). The CDR3 covers 12 residues. Here the CDR3 reads CSGFQAGDEQFF. CDR3 in DNA: TGCAGTGGTTTCCAGGCTGGCGATGAGCAGTTCTTC.

The chain carries TRBV7-2 and TRBJ2-5, with D maybe TRBD2 (6 bases). The CDR3 has 15 residues. Per the germline V gene, CDR1 is SGHTA and CDR2 is FQGNSA. Trimming pared 1 base from V and 8 bases from J, leaving 17 bases between. For the CDR3, the DNA is TGTGCCAGCAGCTTAGTACTAGCCCCTTATTATACCCAGTACTTC. Translated, it gives CASSLVLAPYYTQYF.

This chain joins TRBV24-1 and TRBJ1-5, with no clear D. Germline CDR1 and CDR2: KGHDR and SFDVKD. Trimming left V 5 bases short and J 7 bases short, with 11 bases between. CDR3 size: 13 residues. The CDR3 spells CATSGGARQPQHF. In DNA form, the CDR3 reads TGTGCCACCAGTGGAGGTGCCCGGCAGCCCCAGCATTTT.

J is TRBJ1-4 and V is TRBV10-3; D gene unclear. The CDR3 extends over 13 amino acids. Germline V gene data show CDR1 as ENHRY and CDR2 as SYGVKD. Trimming left V 10 bases short and J 8 bases short, with 17 bases between. The CDR3 DNA sequence: TGTGCCAGCAAGGTCTCGATCCGAGAAAAACTGTTTTTT. Protein sequence: CASKVSIREKLFF.

This clonotype was counted a few times. This sequence joins TRBV3-1 and TRBJ2-1, with D hard to call. V lost 1 base and J 10 bases, leaving 20 bases between the germline ends. This CDR3 is built from 16 residues. CDR1 is LGHDT, CDR2 YNNKEL, per germline (reference sequence). The CDR3 here is CASSQGVNPALGEQFF. CDR3 coding DNA: TGTGCCAGCAGCCAAGGGGTGAATCCCGCCTTGGGGGAGCAGTTCTTC.

This clonotype showed up many times. The V and J genes are TRBV20-1 and TRBJ2-3; perhaps TRBD1 as D (7 bases). The CDR3 has 17 amino acids. Germline V CDR1 and CDR2: DFQATT, SNEGSKA (reference sequence). V shed 4 bases and J shed 2 bases, with 22 bases lying between them. The CDR3 bases are TGCAGTGCTAACCCGGAAGGGGGCGGGAAGTCCACAGATACGCAGTATTTT. This translates into CSANPEGGGKSTDTQYF.

The chain carries TRBV12-3 or TRBV12-4 and TRBJ2-2, with 8 bases matching TRBD1. V dropped 6 bases and J dropped 1; count of bases not matched to a gene: 1. The CDR3 covers 14 residues. Here the CDR3 reads CASRGTGNTGELFF. The CDR3, as DNA: TGTGCCAGCAGAGGGACAGGGAACACCGGGGAGCTGTTTTTT.

About this clonotype: A read error may explain this, as a much larger clone is one base away. The chain employs TRBV4-1 and TRBJ2-7; no clear D. Germline V CDR1 and CDR2: MGHRA, YSYEKL. The CDR3 totals 14 residues. Here the CDR3 reads CASSQPGSSYKQYF. CDR3 DNA: TGCGCCAGCAGCCAACCTGGAAGCTCCTACAAGCAGTACTTC.

This clonotype was observed many times. The V gene is TRBV11-2, the J gene TRBJ1-1; a possible D gene is TRBD1 (6 bases). This CDR3 is built from 13 residues. V lost 5 bases to trimming and J lost 6 bases, with 13 bases between them. Germline values: CDR1 SGHAT, CDR2 FQNNGV. In nucleotides, the CDR3 is TGTGCCAGCAGCCACAGGGAGGGAGCTGAAGCTTTCTTT. This translates into CASSHREGAEAFF.

On this clonotype: With a much larger clone just one base away, this may be a read error. The CDR3 bases are TGTGCCAGCAGAGATAAAATGGTAGGCGCGCAGTATTTT. It yields the protein CASRDKMVGAQYF. The V and J genes are TRBV7-2 and TRBJ2-3, with D unresolved. Germline V lookup: CDR1 SGHTA, CDR2 FQGNSA. Trimming cost V 6 bases and J 10 bases, with 17 bases left between them. The CDR3 is 13 amino acids.

With respect to this clonotype: The conserved final phenylalanine or tryptophan is absent from the CDR3, which likely points to a read error. V and J are TRBV10-3 and TRBJ1-6, with 8 bases identical to TRBD1. The CDR3 contains 14 residues. Looked up from germline, CDR1 is ENHRY and CDR2 is SYGVKD. Unmatched junction bases numbered 5, after V lost 7 bases and J lost 6 bases. In DNA, the CDR3 is TGTGCCATCAAGCGGGACAGGTCTAATTCACCCCTCCACCTC. This gives the protein CAIKRDRSNSPLHL.

The chain recombines TRBV19 with TRBJ1-2, with D maybe TRBD1 (6 bases). CDR1 is LNHDA, CDR2 SQIVND, per germline (reference sequence). Trimming took 4 bases from V and 9 from J, leaving 12 bases between them. The CDR3 spans 12 residues. CDR3: CASSTTGSSYTF. CDR3 bases: TGTGCCAGTAGTACAACAGGGTCAAGCTACACCTTC.

This clonotype was seen repeatedly, ten times or more. The junction departs from germline at one end; a sequencing error may be responsible. The chain links TRBV7-2 to TRBJ1-1, with 9 bases matching TRBD1. The CDR3 runs 15 residues. CDR1 SGHTA and CDR2 FQGNSA come from the germline V gene. CDR3 sequence (DNA): TGTGCCAGCACCTTAGGGACAGGGATGAACACTGAAGCTTTCTTT. Protein: CASTLGTGMNTEAFF.

V is TRBV10-2 and J is TRBJ2-7, with 7 bases that match TRBD1. This CDR3 has 13 amino acids. Germline V gene sequence: CDR1 WSHSY, CDR2 SAAADI. The V segment lost 8 bases and the J segment 5 bases; nucleotides outside the gene matches: 9. As DNA, the CDR3 is TGCGCCAGCTCCTCGGACAGGAGCAACGAGCAGTACTTC. Translation gives CASSSDRSNEQYF.

This clonotype was seen many times. The rearrangement links TRBV20-1 to TRBJ2-7, with D possibly being TRBD1 or TRBD2 (5 bases each). Germline V gene lookup returns CDR1 DFQATT and CDR2 SNEGSKA (reference sequence). There are 14 residues in the CDR3. The V and J ends lost 6 bases and 1 base respectively, with 16 bases between them. In DNA form, the CDR3 reads TGCAGTGCAAGCCGGGACGGGGCTTCCTACGAGCAGTACTTC. Protein product: CSASRDGASYEQYF.

The chain recombines TRBV6-5 with TRBJ1-1, with a weak D call TRBD1 (6 bases). The CDR3 consists of 15 residues. Germline lookup yields CDR1 MNHEY and CDR2 SVGAGI. V was trimmed by 0 bases and J by 1 base, leaving 9 bases between them. CDR3 DNA sequence: TGTGCCAGCAGTTACTCGAGACAGGCGAACACTGAAGCTTTCTTT. Translated: CASSYSRQANTEAFF.

The chain joins TRBV20-1 to TRBJ1-2, with D tentatively TRBD1 (5 bases). The CDR3 is 13 amino acids. Germline CDR1 DFQATT, CDR2 SNEGSKA (reference sequence). V was clipped by 3 bases and J by 4 bases, with 12 bases between them. In DNA, the CDR3 is TGCAGTGCTAGCTCCGGGACCGGCTATGGCTACACCTTC. It codes for CSASSGTGYGYTF.

This clonotype has ten or more counts. This chain connects TRBV2 to TRBJ2-7; D could derive from TRBD1 or TRBD2 (5 bases each). The CDR3 contains 15 residues. Deletions cut 2 bases from V and 2 bases from J, with 13 bases between. Germline CDR1 and CDR2: SNHLY and FYNNEI. The CDR3 protein is CASSEFGEGPYEQYF. CDR3 sequence (DNA): TGTGCCAGCAGTGAATTCGGAGAGGGGCCCTACGAGCAGTACTTC.

In its sample, this clonotype was seen many times. The CDR3 DNA follows: TGTGCCAGCAGCTTAAGTAAGTCGGGACAGGGGATGTTCGCTGAAGCTTTCTTT. It translates to CASSLSKSGQGMFAEAFF. The genes are TRBV7-2 and TRBJ1-1; 10 nucleotides match TRBD1. Germline V gene data show CDR1 as SGHTA and CDR2 as FQGNSA. CDR3 length equals 18 residues. V was pared by 2 bases and J by 6 bases, with 15 bases of the junction left unmatched.

The rearrangement uses TRBV24-1 and TRBJ2-3; D unclear. The ends were cut back, 5 bases at V and 2 bases at J, with 13 bases in the middle. The CDR3 spans 15 residues. Germline V gives CDR1 KGHDR, CDR2 SFDVKD. The CDR3 sequence is CATSATGELTDTQYF. CDR3 nucleotides: TGTGCCACCAGTGCAACGGGTGAGCTCACAGATACGCAGTATTTT.

This clonotype was seen many times. The V gene is TRBV12-3 or TRBV12-4, the J gene TRBJ1-6; no clear D. V lost 5 bases, J lost 8 bases, and 10 bases lay in between. CDR3 length: 13 amino acids. The CDR3 spells CASSPLSYSPLHF. The DNA for the CDR3 is TGTGCCAGCAGTCCCCTCTCTTATTCACCCCTCCACTTT.

J is TRBJ1-1 and V is TRBV12-3 or TRBV12-4; TRBD1 is a possible D gene (6 bases). V was pared by 3 bases and J by 2 bases, with 16 bases between. CDR3 length: 16 amino acids. This CDR3 reads CASSFWGLRGNTEAFF. DNA of the CDR3: TGTGCCAGCAGTTTTTGGGGACTCAGGGGAAACACTGAAGCTTTCTTT.